A selection of T cell receptor beta chains follows, all from one sample in a study of memory CD8 T cells in hepatitis C reinfection. Data came from immunoSEQ multiplex PCR; TCRdb stores just in-frame clones and leaves some out. The sample carries roughly 43,000 clones, approximately 88% recorded once. The sequencing sample was made of naive CD8+ T cells sorted from blood. Source of these receptors: a man in his late teens or twenties with hepatitis C virus infection. The CDR3 runs from the conserved cysteine through the conserved F or W. The order of the fields is V gene, J gene, CDR3 protein.

v_call: TRBV4-1
j_call: TRBJ1-2
cdr3_aa: CASSPGPLDYGYTF

v_call: TRBV6-5
j_call: TRBJ1-1
cdr3_aa: CASTDRRNTEAFF

v_call: TRBV19
j_call: TRBJ1-5
cdr3_aa: CASNSAGTEGNQPQHF

v_call: TRBV9
j_call: TRBJ1-5
cdr3_aa: CASSVIEEAQHF

v_call: TRBV2
j_call: TRBJ2-1
cdr3_aa: CASSAGRVGNEQFF

v_call: TRBV9
j_call: TRBJ1-6
cdr3_aa: CASSPRGTGDSPLHF

v_call: TRBV7-2
j_call: TRBJ1-3
cdr3_aa: CASSSRTDSGNTIYF

v_call: TRBV5-1
j_call: TRBJ1-4
cdr3_aa: CASSLQGNTNEKLFF

v_call: TRBV11-2
j_call: TRBJ1-1
cdr3_aa: CASSPSSSNTEAFF

v_call: TRBV9
j_call: TRBJ1-1
cdr3_aa: CASSASGTGSSEAFF

v_call: TRBV29-1
j_call: TRBJ2-1
cdr3_aa: CSSRTSGNLGEQFF

v_call: TRBV19
j_call: TRBJ2-1
cdr3_aa: CASSIDLPVGGYNEQFF

v_call: TRBV5-6
j_call: TRBJ2-3
cdr3_aa: CASSLGGQQTYTDTQYF

v_call: TRBV19
j_call: TRBJ2-7
cdr3_aa: CASTPGQGTSYEQYF

v_call: TRBV19
j_call: TRBJ2-1
cdr3_aa: CASSIARLADLYNEQFF

v_call: TRBV5-1
j_call: TRBJ2-3
cdr3_aa: CASSHRGEVDTQYF

v_call: TRBV2
j_call: TRBJ2-7
cdr3_aa: CASTPGLGSDEQYF

v_call: TRBV28
j_call: TRBJ1-1
cdr3_aa: CASSPDGDTEAFF

v_call: TRBV19
j_call: TRBJ2-7
cdr3_aa: CASSMGTGVVEQYF

v_call: TRBV27
j_call: TRBJ1-2
cdr3_aa: CASSYLSGGAQGYTF

v_call: TRBV28
j_call: TRBJ1-5
cdr3_aa: CASSFSPTLGSNQPQHF

v_call: TRBV27
j_call: TRBJ1-5
cdr3_aa: CASSNRGLHQPQHF

v_call: TRBV5-1
j_call: TRBJ2-1
cdr3_aa: CASSPGTGGEEQFF

v_call: TRBV6-5
j_call: TRBJ1-1
cdr3_aa: CASSWGQTNTEAFF

v_call: TRBV10-3
j_call: TRBJ2-3
cdr3_aa: CAITVSPGSTDTQYF

v_call: TRBV27
j_call: TRBJ2-1
cdr3_aa: CASAVSGGNEQFF

v_call: TRBV9
j_call: TRBJ2-1
cdr3_aa: CASSAKLAGANEQFF